A selection of T cell receptor beta chains follows, all from one sample in a study of shared clonotypes between healthy human individuals. Sequencing was performed with immunoSEQ multiplex PCR; in TCRdb, only in-frame clones are kept and a portion is missing. The sample has over a million clones; 70% to 80% are singletons. The sample was memory CD4+ T cells from PBMCs. The receptors were gathered from a man between 18 and 29 years old in good health. Some clones in this sample may be carry-over from other donors' samples. CDR3s include the opening cysteine and the closing phenylalanine or tryptophan. The D gene is left open where the match is weak. A row's size may be missing; if present it is once, few, many or a size class.

CDR3 length | J gene | V gene | clone size | D gene | CDR3 DNA | CDR3 protein
15 | TRBJ1-5 | TRBV2 | - | - | TGTGCCAGCAGTGTACAGGGTCCTAGCAATCAGCCCCAGCATTTT | CASSVQGPSNQPQHF
13 | TRBJ1-2 | TRBV27 | many | - | TGTGCCAGCAGTTTGTCCAGGGCATATGGCTACACCTTC | CASSLSRAYGYTF
15 | TRBJ1-4 | TRBV6-1 | - | - | TGTGCCAGCAACGATCGCCCGGCCTCTGGTGAAAAACTGTTTTTT | CASNDRPASGEKLFF
14 | TRBJ1-5 | TRBV6-1 | - | - | TGTGCCAGCATCCCCTGGGGGGGCAATCAGCCCCAGCATTTT | CASIPWGGNQPQHF
17 | TRBJ2-3 | TRBV2 | - | TRBD2 | TGTGCCAGCAGCCAACAACAGGGGACTAGCGGCACAGATACGCAGTATTTT | CASSQQQGTSGTDTQYF
15 | TRBJ2-7 | TRBV28 | - | TRBD2 | TGTGCCAGCAGTCTTACCGGGACTAGCGGGAGTTCGCAGTACTTC | CASSLTGTSGSSQYF
15 | TRBJ1-1 | TRBV7-2 | once | - | TGTGCCAGCAGCTCCGGCTTGACTATGAACACTGAAGCTTTCTTT | CASSSGLTMNTEAFF
19 | TRBJ2-7 | TRBV21-1 | - | - | TGTGCCAGCAGGCTCCGCGGCCGCCGCCTAGGGCAGGATTACAACGAGCAGTACTTC | CASRLRGRRLGQDYNEQYF
13 | TRBJ2-3 | TRBV5-4 | - | - | TGTGCCAGCAGCTTGGAAGGAAGGCATACGCAGTATTTT | CASSLEGRHTQYF
15 | TRBJ2-2 | TRBV11-3 | - | TRBD2 | TGTGCCAGCAGCCAAATAGCGGGAGGGTCCGGGGAGCTGTTTTTT | CASSQIAGGSGELFF
15 | TRBJ2-7 | TRBV28 | - | - | TGTGCCAGCAGCTCGCCGGGTAGCGAGTCCTACGAGCAGTACTTC | CASSSPGSESYEQYF
15 | TRBJ2-1 | TRBV14 | - | TRBD2 | TGTGCCAGCAGCCAACAACTAGCGGGGGGAAATGAGCAGTTCTTC | CASSQQLAGGNEQFF
17 | TRBJ1-2 | TRBV27 | once | - | TGTGCCAGCAGTTTATCCCGGGGGCAGGGGATCCAGTATGGCTACACCTTC | CASSLSRGQGIQYGYTF
13 | TRBJ1-2 | TRBV2 | - | - | TGTGCCAGCAGCCGGGTCCTCGAAGCGGGCTACACCTTC | CASSRVLEAGYTF
15 | TRBJ2-5 | TRBV15 | - | - | TGTGCCACCGATAAAACGGACGGCTTCCAAGAGACCCAGTACTTC | CATDKTDGFQETQYF
12 | TRBJ2-5 | TRBV30 | - | - | TGTGCCTGGAGTGGGGACCAAGAGACCCAGTACTTC | CAWSGDQETQYF
12 | TRBJ2-5 | TRBV29-1 | - | - | TGCAGCGTTAAGGTTCTCCAAGAGACCCAGTACTTC | CSVKVLQETQYF
14 | TRBJ2-7 | TRBV5-6 | - | TRBD2 | TGTGCCAGCATCCACGGGACTAGCGGGAGCGAGCAGTACTTC | CASIHGTSGSEQYF
12 | TRBJ2-7 | TRBV11-3 | - | - | TGTGCCAGCAGCTTTTCCATCTACGAGCAGTACTTC | CASSFSIYEQYF
12 | TRBJ1-1 | TRBV11-2 | - | - | TGTGCCAGCAGCTATTCGAACACTGAAGCTTTCTTT | CASSYSNTEAFF
19 | TRBJ1-1 | TRBV18 | - | - | TGTGCCAGCTCCCCGCTAACCCTGAGGGGCGATAATATGAACACTGAAGCTTTCTTT | CASSPLTLRGDNMNTEAFF
14 | TRBJ1-5 | TRBV7-9 | - | - | TGTGCCAGCAGCTTTTCCGGGACCAATCAGCCCCAGCATTTT | CASSFSGTNQPQHF
14 | TRBJ1-5 | TRBV28 | - | - | TGTGCCAGCAGTTTAGGGCAGGGTAATCAGCCCCAGCATTTT | CASSLGQGNQPQHF
13 | TRBJ1-2 | TRBV6-6 | - | TRBD1 | TGTGCCAGCAGTCAAAAGACAGGGGAAGGCTACACCTTC | CASSQKTGEGYTF
14 | TRBJ1-1 | TRBV28 | - | - | TGTGCCAGCAGTTTAACGGCTGGGAACACTGAAGCTTTCTTT | CASSLTAGNTEAFF
17 | TRBJ1-4 | TRBV18 | - | TRBD1 | TGTGCCAGCTCACCACCGGGAGAATTGACAGGGGATGAAAAACTGTTTTTT | CASSPPGELTGDEKLFF
13 | TRBJ1-3 | TRBV5-1 | - | - | TGCGCCAGCAGCCCAGAGTCTGGAAACACCATATATTTT | CASSPESGNTIYF
13 | TRBJ1-5 | TRBV19 | - | - | TGTGCCAGTAGTTTCCGGGGAGACCAGCCCCAGCATTTT | CASSFRGDQPQHF
14 | TRBJ1-4 | TRBV7-9 | - | - | TGTGCCAGCAGCTTATCCCGAACTAATGAAAAACTGTTTTTT | CASSLSRTNEKLFF
14 | TRBJ2-1 | TRBV11-2 | - | - | TGTGCCAGCAGCGCACAGGGTTACGCGACTGAGCAGTTCTTC | CASSAQGYATEQFF
17 | TRBJ2-1 | TRBV27 | - | TRBD2 | TGTGCCAGCAGTTCATTGGGGAGCGGGAGGACCCACAATGAGCAGTTCTTC | CASSSLGSGRTHNEQFF
15 | TRBJ2-7 | TRBV6-5 | - | TRBD1 | TGTGCCAGCAGTACCCCCGGGACAGGGTTAAACGAGCAGTACTTC | CASSTPGTGLNEQYF
13 | TRBJ1-2 | TRBV10-3 | many | - | TGTGCCATCAGTGAGTCGAGGGAGTATGGCTACACCTTC | CAISESREYGYTF
15 | TRBJ2-6 | TRBV5-1 | - | - | TGCGCCAGCAGCCTCGAGCTCTCTGGGGCCAACGTCCTGACTTTC | CASSLELSGANVLTF
12 | TRBJ2-7 | TRBV2 | - | - | TGTGCCAGCAGTGAACAGGGGACGGAGCAGTACTTC | CASSEQGTEQYF
12 | TRBJ2-1 | TRBV6-5 | - | - | TGTGCCAGCAGACCCCAGACAGGCCCCGAGTTCTTC | CASRPQTGPEFF
15 | TRBJ2-2 | TRBV7-9 | - | TRBD2 | TGTGCCAGCAGCCGACTAGCGGGAGGCCGCCGGGAGCTGTTTTTT | CASSRLAGGRRELFF